These 13 T cell receptor beta chains came from one sample sequenced in a study of shared clonotypes between healthy human individuals. TCRdb's table, derived via immunoSEQ multiplex PCR, lists solely in-frame clones and lacks some. The sample lists approximately 2.4 million clones, approximately 94% occurring once. Sequenced sample: naive CD4+ T cells sorted from blood. The sample's subset: CD45RA+ positively selected. Every receptor here comes from a young man in good health.

V usage is TRBV15 and J usage is TRBJ2-1, with 9 bases fitting TRBD1. The germline V gene has CDR1 LNHNV and CDR2 YYDKDF (reference sequence). The CDR3 covers 16 residues. Trimming at V came to 3 bases and at J to 2 bases, leaving 5 bases not matched to a gene. CDR3 DNA sequence: TGTGCCACCAGCAGGCCCGGGACAGGGCCCTACAATGAGCAGTTCTTC. This gives the protein CATSRPGTGPYNEQFF.

This clone was seen a few times. V and J are TRBV29-1 and TRBJ1-4, with TRBD1 as a possible D gene (6 bases). Deletions cut 7 bases from V and 3 bases from J, with 18 bases between. CDR3 length: 15 residues. The germline V gene has CDR1 SQVTM and CDR2 ANQGSEA. This chain's CDR3 is CSAGSGALANEKLFF. The CDR3 nucleotides read TGCAGCGCCGGCTCGGGGGCACTGGCTAATGAAAAACTGTTTTTT.

The rearrangement joins TRBV7-9 to TRBJ2-5; 7 bases match TRBD1. The CDR3 consists of 15 residues. The germline V gene has CDR1 SEHNR and CDR2 FQNEAQ (reference sequence). With V trimmed by 5 bases and J by 5 bases, 11 bases remained unmatched. CDR3 bases: TGTGCCAGCAGCCCGTCGAGGGGGCTTCAGGAGACCCAGTACTTC. Translation gives CASSPSRGLQETQYF.

This chain's CDR3 is CASSLTGDYNSPLHF. In nucleotides, the CDR3 is TGTGCCAGCAGCTTGACAGGGGACTATAATTCACCCCTCCACTTT. The V gene is TRBV7-9, the J gene TRBJ1-6, with 8 positions matching TRBD1. Germline CDR1 SEHNR, CDR2 FQNEAQ (reference sequence). V lost 3 bases, J lost 3 bases, and 1 base stayed unmatched. CDR3 length: 15 residues.

This chain connects TRBV5-1 to TRBJ2-2, with TRBD2 matching over 12 bases. V dropped 6 bases and J dropped 6; count of bases not matched to a gene: 9. This CDR3 is built from 16 residues. Germline CDR1 and CDR2: SGHRS and YFSETQ. The CDR3 DNA reads as TGCGCCAGCATCCAGTCGGGACTAGCGGGCGCCGGGGAGCTGTTTTTT. Its protein product is CASIQSGLAGAGELFF.

This clone was picked up a small number of times. The CDR3 nucleotides read TGTGCCAGTAGTATTTCTGGGATGCAGCCCCAGCATTTT. Its protein is CASSISGMQPQHF. The rearrangement links TRBV19 to TRBJ1-5; unclear D gene. Between the trimmed V and J ends, which lost 3 bases and 7 bases, there was a span of 10 bases. This CDR3 has 13 residues. CDR1 is LNHDA, CDR2 SQIVND, per germline (reference sequence).

The CDR3 loop is CASSSGTSGRLGTDTQYF. CDR3 nucleotides: TGTGCCAGCAGCTCCGGGACTAGCGGGAGACTCGGCACAGATACGCAGTATTTT. The chain recombines TRBV7-2 with TRBJ2-3, with 14 bases identical to TRBD2. This CDR3 contains 18 residues. The V and J ends lost 4 bases and 1 base, in that order; junction bases with no gene match: 7. CDR1 and CDR2 (germline): SGHTA, FQGNSA.

Of note for this clone: Other nucleotide sequences in the sample specify the same CDR3. The chain combines TRBV7-2 with TRBJ2-3; the match to TRBD2 covers 9 bases. The ends lost 1 base at V and 4 bases at J; junction bases unmatched: 3. CDR1 and CDR2 (germline): SGHTA, FQGNSA. The CDR3 is 15 amino acids. The CDR3 reads CASSLDGGRADTQYF. In nucleotides, the CDR3 is TGTGCCAGCAGCTTAGATGGCGGGAGGGCAGATACGCAGTATTTT. Filled out from reference TRBV7-2 and TRBJ2-3, the complete variable domain reads GAGVSQSPSNKVTEKGKDVELRCDPISGHTALYWYRQSLGQGLEFLIYFQGNSAPDKSGLPSDRFSAERTGGSVSTLTIQRTQQEDSAVYLCASSLDGGRADTQYFGPGTRLTVL.

This sequence joins TRBV4-3 and TRBJ2-7; TRBD2 matches at 8 bases. The CDR3 has 16 amino acids. Germline lookup yields CDR1 LGHNA and CDR2 YSLEER. V lost 0 bases, J lost 0 bases, and 4 bases stayed unmatched. The CDR3 DNA reads as TGCGCCAGCAGCCAAGACGTTACTAGCGGCTCCTACGAGCAGTACTTC. Protein product: CASSQDVTSGSYEQYF.

This sequence joins TRBV30 and TRBJ2-6, with D perhaps given as TRBD1 or TRBD2 (5 bases each). CDR1 is GTSNPN, CDR2 SVGIG, per germline (reference sequence). With 5 bases removed from V and 0 bases from J, the gap between germline ends came to 8 bases. This CDR3 comprises 14 residues. The CDR3 region is CAWAGTSGANVLTF. The DNA of the CDR3 is TGTGCCTGGGCCGGGACCTCTGGGGCCAACGTCCTGACTTTC.

The CDR3 protein is CAWRPALAGTGELFF. In DNA, the CDR3 is TGTGCCTGGAGGCCCGCGCTAGCGGGCACCGGGGAGCTGTTTTTT. This chain uses TRBV30 with TRBJ2-2; the match to TRBD2 covers 8 bases. After removal of 3 bases from V and 4 bases from J, the junction contained 7 bases not matched to a gene. CDR3 length equals 15 residues. Germline loops: CDR1 GTSNPN, CDR2 SVGIG (reference sequence).

V usage is TRBV18 and J usage is TRBJ1-2, with D unresolved. Germline assignment: CDR1 KGHSH and CDR2 LQKENI. The CDR3 has 14 residues. Trimming took off 2 bases at V and 1 base at J, with 8 bases between the two ends. The CDR3 loop reads CASSPASGNYGYTF. CDR3 in DNA: TGTGCCAGCTCACCAGCGTCTGGTAACTATGGCTACACCTTC.

This chain joins TRBV28 and TRBJ1-2; a possible D gene is TRBD1 (6 bases). Trimming cost V 8 bases and J 4 bases, with 11 bases left between them. The CDR3 spans 12 residues. Germline V gene sequence: CDR1 MDHEN, CDR2 SYDVKM. The CDR3 spells CASHAQGYGYTF. CDR3 DNA: TGTGCCAGCCACGCACAGGGCTATGGCTACACCTTC.